These 25 T cell receptor beta chains were sequenced from one sample in a study of T cell repertoires in cytomegalovirus infection. In TCRdb, the reads were re-called with MiXCR into one record per CDR3 protein. The table shows some 600,000 distinct CDR3 sequences, with 20% to 25% occurring only once. The specimen was CD8+ T cells from PBMCs. These receptors were taken from a human donor in good health (CMV status not recorded). Some clones in this sample may be carry-over from other donors' samples.

CDR3: CASSLSGINEQYF. The CDR3 DNA follows: TGTGCCAGCAGTTTATCCGGGATTAACGAGCAGTACTTC. The rearrangement uses TRBV27 and TRBJ2-7; D may be TRBD2 (5 bases). The CDR3 consists of 13 residues. V was pared by 0 bases and J by 5 bases, with 8 bases between. Germline V gene lookup returns CDR1 MNHEY and CDR2 SMNVEV (reference sequence).

This clonotype was counted only a few times. This chain connects TRBV25-1 to TRBJ2-1; D might be TRBD1 or TRBD2, each matching 5 bases. The germline CDR1 and CDR2 sequences are MGHDK and SYGVNS. The CDR3 contains 17 residues. V was shortened by 0 bases and J by 3 bases, with 15 bases between the two germline ends. Here the CDR3 reads CASSEYFTGTVYNEQFF. The CDR3 nucleotides read TGTGCCAGCAGTGAATATTTCACCGGGACGGTCTACAATGAGCAGTTCTTC.

The V call is TRBV11-2, the J call TRBJ2-3; D could derive from TRBD1 or TRBD2 (5 bases each). Trimming pared 2 bases from V and 1 base from J, leaving 13 bases between. Germline CDR1 SGHAT, CDR2 FQNNGV. This CDR3 is 16 amino acids long. The CDR3 nucleotides read TGTGCCAGCAGCTTATCCGCAGGGAGAGGCACAGATACGCAGTATTTT. It codes for CASSLSAGRGTDTQYF.

The chain is built from TRBV28 and TRBJ2-5, with D perhaps TRBD2 (6 bases). Germline V gene data show CDR1 as MDHEN and CDR2 as SYDVKM. V was shortened by 5 bases and J by 5 bases, with 24 bases between the two germline ends. This CDR3 region has 17 residues. CDR3 coding DNA: TGTGCCAGCAGTCATCTCGCACGGGACTTCGATGAGGAGACCCAGTACTTC. Its translation: CASSHLARDFDEETQYF.

This clonotype was picked up one time. The chain has TRBV29-1 and TRBJ1-1, with TRBD1 as a possible D gene (5 bases). The ends were cut back, 4 bases at V and 7 bases at J, with 7 bases in the middle. Germline V lookup: CDR1 SQVTM, CDR2 ANQGSEA. The CDR3 consists of 10 residues. CDR3: CSVGGLEAFF. CDR3 DNA: TGCAGCGTTGGGGGACTTGAAGCTTTCTTT.

CDR3 nucleotide sequence: TGTGCCAGCAGCTACGGGACAGGGGCTCTCTGGTCCGAGCAGTACTTC. It translates to CASSYGTGALWSEQYF. This chain connects TRBV7-3 to TRBJ2-7; 10 bases are a match to TRBD1. Germline V lookup: CDR1 SGHTA, CDR2 FQGTGA. Germline trimming cut 4 bases from V and 6 bases from J; bases unmatched to any gene: 12. The CDR3 runs 16 residues.

This chain connects TRBV10-2 to TRBJ2-7; D is perhaps TRBD1 (6 bases). The CDR3 length is 15 residues. The germline CDR1 and CDR2 sequences are WSHSY and SAAADI. Deletions cut 1 base from V and 3 bases from J, with 13 bases between. Here the CDR3 DNA reads TGCGCCAGCAGTGAGTTGGACAGAGAACTCTACGAGCAGTACGTC. Its protein is CASSELDRELYEQYV.

The rearrangement joins TRBV7-9 to TRBJ2-1; TRBD2 aligns across 9 bases. From germline, CDR1 is SEHNR and CDR2 FQNEAQ (reference sequence). J lost 2 bases, V lost 8 bases, and 1 base had no gene match. The CDR3 has 13 residues. The CDR3 loop reads CASAGGPYNEQFF. The CDR3 bases are TGTGCCAGCGCGGGGGGGCCCTACAATGAGCAGTTCTTC. Variable domain in full (rest from reference TRBV7-9 and TRBJ2-1): DTGVSQNPRHKITKRGQNVTFRCDPISEHNRLYWYRQTLGQGPEFLTYFQNEAQLEKSRLLSDRFSAERPKGSFSTLEIQRTEQGDSAMYLCASAGGPYNEQFFGPGTRLTVL.

V and J are TRBV20-1 and TRBJ1-1; 11 bases agree with TRBD1. Germline CDR1 and CDR2: DFQATT and SNEGSKA (reference sequence). V trimming: 0 bases; J trimming: 8 bases; junction bases outside the gene matches: 8. This CDR3 has 15 residues. CDR3 DNA: TGCAGTGCTAGAGATAAGAGGACAGGGGGCTTAGAAGCTTTCTTT. It specifies CSARDKRTGGLEAFF.

There are a few counts of this clonotype. The gene calls are TRBV7-9 and TRBJ2-7, with a weak D call TRBD1 (5 bases). V dropped 5 bases and J dropped 3 bases, with 14 bases sitting between them. The CDR3 totals 14 residues. Germline V gene data show CDR1 as SEHNR and CDR2 as FQNEAQ (reference sequence). Here the CDR3 reads CASSGAGFVYEQYF. The DNA of the CDR3 is TGTGCCAGCAGCGGAGCAGGGTTTGTCTACGAGCAGTACTTC.

The rearrangement joins TRBV7-9 to TRBJ1-2, with no clear D. The CDR3 spans 15 residues. CDR1 SEHNR and CDR2 FQNEAQ come from the germline V gene (reference sequence). V lost 5 bases, J lost 8 bases, and 21 bases lay in between. CDR3 nucleotides: TGTGCCAGCAGCATCTCATCCTCCGGGTCCGGGGGCTACACCTTC. Translation gives CASSISSSGSGGYTF. Drawing the rest from reference TRBV7-9 and TRBJ1-2, the complete variable domain is DTGVSQNPRHKITKRGQNVTFRCDPISEHNRLYWYRQTLGQGPEFLTYFQNEAQLEKSRLLSDRFSAERPKGSFSTLEIQRTEQGDSAMYLCASSISSSGSGGYTFGSGTRLTVV.

The rearrangement joins TRBV27 to TRBJ1-6; D call uncertain. CDR1 MNHEY and CDR2 SMNVEV come from the germline V gene (reference sequence). Trimming shortened V by 8 bases and J by 7 bases, and 9 bases separated the two germline ends. This CDR3 region has 12 residues. The DNA for the CDR3 is TGTGCCAGCGGACCGCTCAATTCACCCCTCCACTTT. Protein: CASGPLNSPLHF.

This clonotype was observed at least ten times. The gene calls are TRBV11-2 and TRBJ1-1; D unclear. This CDR3 spans 13 amino acids. Germline CDR1 and CDR2: SGHAT and FQNNGV. The germline V and J ends were trimmed by 1 base and 6 bases, with 9 bases remaining between them. The CDR3 reads CASSLVNVAEAFF. CDR3 coding DNA: TGTGCCAGCAGCTTAGTTAATGTCGCTGAAGCTTTCTTT.

V gene TRBV20-1 combines with J gene TRBJ2-2; possibly TRBD1 for D (5 bases). The CDR3 covers 13 residues. V lost 7 bases to trimming and J lost 0 bases, with 9 bases between them. Germline assignment: CDR1 DFQATT and CDR2 SNEGSKA (reference sequence). DNA for the CDR3: TGCAGTGTCCGACAGTCGAACACCGGGGAGCTGTTTTTT. Amino acids: CSVRQSNTGELFF.

This sequence joins TRBV2 and TRBJ2-1; 9 bases match TRBD2. CDR1 is SNHLY, CDR2 FYNNEI, per germline. This CDR3 has 17 residues. The CDR3 bases are TGTGTCAGAAGTGAGCGATCGGAGACTAGCGGATACAATGAGCAGTTCTTC. Translating it yields CVRSERSETSGYNEQFF.

This clonotype was seen a handful of times. The chain recombines TRBV5-8 with TRBJ1-1, with D tentatively TRBD1 (6 bases). Germline V lookup: CDR1 SGHTS, CDR2 YDEGEE. The V end lost 3 bases, the J end lost 8 bases, and 14 bases lay between the germline ends. The CDR3 is 13 amino acids. The chain's CDR3 is CASSWGGQAEAFF. As DNA, the CDR3 is TGTGCCAGCAGCTGGGGGGGACAAGCCGAAGCTTTCTTT.

Only a few counts were recorded for this clonotype. The V and J genes are TRBV28 and TRBJ1-5; tentatively, D is TRBD1 (5 bases). Trimming took off 3 bases at V and 2 bases at J, with 17 bases between the two ends. Germline CDR1 reads MDHEN; CDR2 reads SYDVKM. This CDR3 contains 17 residues. This CDR3 reads CASSFEIGGIGNQPQHF. The CDR3 coding sequence is TGTGCCAGCAGTTTCGAAATTGGGGGGATTGGCAATCAGCCCCAGCATTTT. The full variable domain, in which reference TRBV28 and TRBJ1-5 provide the parts outside the CDR3, is DVKVTQSSRYLVKRTGEKVFLECVQDMDHENMFWYRQDPGLGLRLIYFSYDVKMKEKGDIPEGYSVSREKKERFSLILESASTNQTSMYLCASSFEIGGIGNQPQHFGDGTRLSIL.

This clonotype was found many times. This rearrangement joins TRBV7-6 to TRBJ2-1; 10 bases are a match to TRBD2. Germline lookup yields CDR1 SGHVS and CDR2 FNYEAQ. The CDR3 spans 16 residues. Trimming took 4 bases from V and 9 from J; bases not matched to a gene: 12. CDR3 region: CASSSPSAGGPSEQFF. CDR3 DNA sequence: TGTGCCAGCAGCTCCCCCTCAGCGGGGGGGCCGTCTGAGCAGTTCTTC.

The V and J genes are TRBV6-2 or TRBV6-3 and TRBJ2-7; 10 nucleotides match TRBD2. This CDR3 spans 17 amino acids. Germline lookup yields CDR1 MNHEY and CDR2 SVGEGT. V lost 2 bases to trimming and J lost 6 bases; unmatched junction nucleotides: 13. The CDR3 coding sequence is TGTGCCAGCAGTTACGAGGGTAGCGGGGGGCCCCGGGCCGAGCAGTACTTC. This sequence encodes CASSYEGSGGPRAEQYF.

This clonotype has a handful of counts. The rearrangement uses TRBV27 and TRBJ2-1, with 7 bases fitting TRBD1. The CDR3 runs 15 residues. Germline V lookup: CDR1 MNHEY, CDR2 SMNVEV (reference sequence). Trimming removed 8 bases from V and 2 bases from J; junction bases left unmatched: 9. The CDR3 loop is CASGQTGNPYNEQFF. For the CDR3, the DNA is TGTGCCAGCGGACAGACAGGGAACCCCTACAATGAGCAGTTCTTC.

There are many counts of this clonotype. The chain recombines TRBV11-2 with TRBJ2-1; the D is unclear. This CDR3 is built from 11 residues. Germline values: CDR1 SGHAT, CDR2 FQNNGV. Trimming stripped 4 bases from V and 8 bases from J, with 6 bases between. The CDR3 sequence is CASSSTDEQFF. The CDR3 DNA is TGTGCCAGCAGCTCAACTGATGAGCAGTTCTTC.

In its sample, this clonotype was seen a few times. The rearrangement joins TRBV7-9 to TRBJ2-5; D is possibly TRBD1 (5 bases). Germline V gives CDR1 SEHNR, CDR2 FQNEAQ (reference sequence). With 5 bases removed from V and 3 bases from J, the gap between germline ends came to 16 bases. The CDR3 loop spans 15 amino acids. The CDR3 here is CASSRRVGAEETQYF. CDR3 bases: TGTGCCAGCAGCCGCCGGGTAGGGGCCGAAGAGACCCAGTACTTC.

This clonotype was counted at least ten times. The chain links TRBV6-2 or TRBV6-3 to TRBJ2-5; the D is unclear. CDR1 is MNHEY, CDR2 SVGEGT, per germline. The CDR3 contains 14 residues. V was pared by 3 bases and J by 1 base, with 9 bases between. Written as DNA, the CDR3 is TGTGCCAGCAGTTATTTAGCTCTCCAAGAGACCCAGTACTTC. Translation gives CASSYLALQETQYF.

There are many counts of this clonotype. The chain combines TRBV7-9 with TRBJ1-1; D is perhaps TRBD1 (6 bases). The germline gives CDR1 SEHNR, CDR2 FQNEAQ (reference sequence). Trimming cost V 0 bases and J 5 bases, with 13 bases left between them. The CDR3 covers 15 residues. The CDR3 bases are TGTGCCAGCAGCTTAGCGAGGGGGGCATTGACTGAAGCTTTCTTT. Protein sequence: CASSLARGALTEAFF.

This chain uses TRBV29-1 with TRBJ2-1; TRBD1 or TRBD2 may be the D gene (5 bases each). The CDR3 contains 17 residues. Germline CDR1 and CDR2: SQVTM and ANQGSEA. V was cut by 3 bases and J by 3 bases, with 21 bases left in between. The DNA of the CDR3 is TGCAGCGTTGACGGGGCAGGATGGGCTACGGGCTACAATGAGCAGTTCTTC. Translated, it gives CSVDGAGWATGYNEQFF.